The clone carrying this T cell receptor beta chain was counted ten times or more. The target antigen is unknown. CDR1 and CDR2 (germline): SGHTA, FQGNSA. Unmatched junction bases numbered 9, after V lost 4 bases and J lost 11 bases. The CDR3 loop spans 13 amino acids. Thyroid surgery had not been preceded by any treatment in any patient. TCRdb re-processed the PCR reads through MiXCR. The sample holds about 31,000 clones; roughly a fifth are singletons and the top ten take about 20%. This sample was taken from a study of metastatic and nonmetastatic thyroid tumors. The overall study: Blood and tumor or nodule tissue repertoires from malignant and benign thyroid patients were compared.

Study observations and caveats: According to reports, the diversity of TCR beta was significantly higher in malignant thyroid tumors than in benign nodules, and this held in both blood and tumor samples.

The V call is TRBV7-2, the J call TRBJ1-1; the match to TRBD1 covers 8 bases. The sequenced material came from blood. This TCR was recovered from a female donor with papillary thyroid cancer or a benign thyroid nodule (not recorded which). Some clones in this sample may be carry-over from other donors' samples. The CDR3 reads CASSSDGQGWAFF. In nucleotides, the CDR3 is TGTGCCAGCAGCTCCGATGGACAGGGTTGGGCTTTCTTT.